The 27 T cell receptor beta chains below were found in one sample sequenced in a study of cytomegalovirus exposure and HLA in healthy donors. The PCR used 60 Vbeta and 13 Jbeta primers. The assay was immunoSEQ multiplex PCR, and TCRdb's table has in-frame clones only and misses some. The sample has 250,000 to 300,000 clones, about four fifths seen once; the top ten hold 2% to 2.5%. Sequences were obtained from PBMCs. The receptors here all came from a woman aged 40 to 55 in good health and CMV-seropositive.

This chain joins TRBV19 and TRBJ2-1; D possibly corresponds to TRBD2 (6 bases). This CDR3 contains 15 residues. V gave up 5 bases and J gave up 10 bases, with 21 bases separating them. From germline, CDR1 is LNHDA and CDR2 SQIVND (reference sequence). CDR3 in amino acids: CASSDLGGSAPEQFF. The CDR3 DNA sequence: TGTGCCAGTAGTGACTTGGGAGGATCCGCTCCCGAGCAGTTCTTC. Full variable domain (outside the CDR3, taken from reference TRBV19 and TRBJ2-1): DGGITQSPKYLFRKEGQNVTLSCEQNLNHDAMYWYRQDPGQGLRLIYYSQIVNDFQKGDIAEGYSVSREKKESFPLTVTSAQKNPTAFYLCASSDLGGSAPEQFFGPGTRLTVL.

This chain's CDR3 is CASSKAIRGAESTGELFF. CDR3 nucleotide sequence: TGTGCCAGCAGCAAAGCTATCAGGGGGGCGGAGAGCACCGGGGAGCTGTTTTTT. The chain joins TRBV21-1 to TRBJ2-2; TRBD1, as called in the table, went unchecked against the DNA. TRBV21-1 represents a pseudogene. This CDR3 has 18 residues.

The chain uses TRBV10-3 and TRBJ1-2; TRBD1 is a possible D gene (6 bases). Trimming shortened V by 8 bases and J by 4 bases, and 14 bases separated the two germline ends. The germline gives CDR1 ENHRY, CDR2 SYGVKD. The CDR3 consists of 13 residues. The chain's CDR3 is CAIFGQLPYGYTF. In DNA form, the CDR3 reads TGTGCCATCTTTGGACAGCTCCCCTATGGCTACACCTTC.

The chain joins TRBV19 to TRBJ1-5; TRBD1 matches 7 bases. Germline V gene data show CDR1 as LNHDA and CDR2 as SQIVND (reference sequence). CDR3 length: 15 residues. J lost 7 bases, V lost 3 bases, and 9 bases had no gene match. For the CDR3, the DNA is TGTGCCAGTAGTATGGCAGACAGGGCAGGACAGCCCCAGCATTTT. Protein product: CASSMADRAGQPQHF. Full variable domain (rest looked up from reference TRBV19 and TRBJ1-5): DGGITQSPKYLFRKEGQNVTLSCEQNLNHDAMYWYRQDPGQGLRLIYYSQIVNDFQKGDIAEGYSVSREKKESFPLTVTSAQKNPTAFYLCASSMADRAGQPQHFGDGTRLSIL.

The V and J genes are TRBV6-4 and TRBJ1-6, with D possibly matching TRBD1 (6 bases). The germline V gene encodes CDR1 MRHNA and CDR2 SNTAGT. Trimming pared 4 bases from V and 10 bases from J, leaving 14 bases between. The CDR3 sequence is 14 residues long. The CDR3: CASSADRTGSPLHF. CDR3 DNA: TGTGCCAGCAGTGCCGACAGGACTGGGTCACCCCTCCACTTT.

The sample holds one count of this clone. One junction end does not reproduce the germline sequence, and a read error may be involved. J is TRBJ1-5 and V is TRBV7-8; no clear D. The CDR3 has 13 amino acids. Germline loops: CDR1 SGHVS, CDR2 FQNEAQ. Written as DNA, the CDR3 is TGTGCCAGCAGCTTCGCAGGCAACCAGCCCCAGCATTTT. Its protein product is CASSFAGNQPQHF.

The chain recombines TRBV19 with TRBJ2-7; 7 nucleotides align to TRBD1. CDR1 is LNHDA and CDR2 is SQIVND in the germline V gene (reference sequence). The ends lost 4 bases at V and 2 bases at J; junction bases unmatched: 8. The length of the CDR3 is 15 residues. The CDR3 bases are TGTGCCAGTAGTAAAGAACAGGGGACCGCCTACGAGCAGTACTTC. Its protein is CASSKEQGTAYEQYF. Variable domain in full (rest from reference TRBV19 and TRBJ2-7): DGGITQSPKYLFRKEGQNVTLSCEQNLNHDAMYWYRQDPGQGLRLIYYSQIVNDFQKGDIAEGYSVSREKKESFPLTVTSAQKNPTAFYLCASSKEQGTAYEQYFGPGTRLTVT.

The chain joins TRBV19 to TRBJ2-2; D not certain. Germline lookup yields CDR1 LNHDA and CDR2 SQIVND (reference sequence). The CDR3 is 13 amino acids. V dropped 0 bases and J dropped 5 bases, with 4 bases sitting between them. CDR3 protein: CASSIDRTGELFF. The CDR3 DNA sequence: TGTGCCAGTAGTATAGACAGGACCGGGGAGCTGTTTTTT.

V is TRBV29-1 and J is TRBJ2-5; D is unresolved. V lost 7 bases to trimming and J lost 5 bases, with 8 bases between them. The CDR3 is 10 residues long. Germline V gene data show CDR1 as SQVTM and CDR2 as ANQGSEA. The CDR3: CSAEAETQYF. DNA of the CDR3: TGCAGCGCCGAAGCGGAGACCCAGTACTTC.

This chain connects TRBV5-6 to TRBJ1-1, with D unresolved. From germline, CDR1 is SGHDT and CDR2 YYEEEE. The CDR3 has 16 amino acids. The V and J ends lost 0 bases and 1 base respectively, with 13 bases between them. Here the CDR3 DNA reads TGTGCCAGCAGCTTGGGTGGGAGGACTACGAACACTGAAGCTTTCTTT. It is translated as CASSLGGRTTNTEAFF.

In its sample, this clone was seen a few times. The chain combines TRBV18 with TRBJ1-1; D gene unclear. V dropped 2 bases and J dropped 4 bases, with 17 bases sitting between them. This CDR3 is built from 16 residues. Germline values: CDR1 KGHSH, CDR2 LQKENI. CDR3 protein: CASSPLNTEGFTEAFF. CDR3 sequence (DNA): TGTGCCAGCTCACCATTGAATACGGAGGGCTTCACTGAAGCTTTCTTT.

The CDR3 DNA is TGTGCCAGCAGTTACCTCCGGACAGGGGCTGAAGCTTTCTTT. Translating gives CASSYLRTGAEAFF. This chain joins TRBV6-5 and TRBJ1-1; 9 bases fit TRBD1. The CDR3 has 14 residues. The J segment lost 6 bases and the V segment lost 2 bases, leaving 4 bases of the junction unmatched. Germline V CDR1 and CDR2: MNHEY, SVGAGI.

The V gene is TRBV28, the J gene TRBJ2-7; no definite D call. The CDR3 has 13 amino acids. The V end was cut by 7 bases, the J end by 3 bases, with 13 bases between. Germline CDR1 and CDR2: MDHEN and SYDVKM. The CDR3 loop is CASTSVNNYEQYF. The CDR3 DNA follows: TGTGCCAGCACCTCCGTTAATAACTACGAGCAGTACTTC.

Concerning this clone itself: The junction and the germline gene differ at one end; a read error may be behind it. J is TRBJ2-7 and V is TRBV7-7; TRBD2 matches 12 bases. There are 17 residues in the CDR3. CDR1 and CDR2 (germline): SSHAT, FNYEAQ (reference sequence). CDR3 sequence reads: CASSFHQPSGRGYEQYF. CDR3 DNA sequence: TGTGCTAGCAGCTTCCACCAACCTAGCGGGAGGGGCTACGAGCAGTACTTC.

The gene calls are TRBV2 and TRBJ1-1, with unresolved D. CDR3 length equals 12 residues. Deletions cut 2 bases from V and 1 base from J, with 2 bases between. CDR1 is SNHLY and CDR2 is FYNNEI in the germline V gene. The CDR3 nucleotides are TGTGCCAGCAGTGAACAGAACACTGAAGCTTTCTTT. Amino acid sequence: CASSEQNTEAFF.

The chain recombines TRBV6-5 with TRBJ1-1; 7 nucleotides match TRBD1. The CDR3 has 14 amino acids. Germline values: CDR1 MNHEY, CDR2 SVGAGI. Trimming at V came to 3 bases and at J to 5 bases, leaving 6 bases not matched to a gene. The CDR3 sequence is CASSYYTGDTEAFF. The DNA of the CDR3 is TGTGCCAGCAGTTATTACACAGGGGATACTGAAGCTTTCTTT.

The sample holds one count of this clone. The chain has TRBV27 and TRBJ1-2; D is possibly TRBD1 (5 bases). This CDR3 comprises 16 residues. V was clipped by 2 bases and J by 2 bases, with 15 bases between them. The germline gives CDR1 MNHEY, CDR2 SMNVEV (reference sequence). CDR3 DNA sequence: TGTGCCAGCAGTTTAGTCGCGCAGGGTTCCAACTATGGCTACACCTTC. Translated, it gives CASSLVAQGSNYGYTF.

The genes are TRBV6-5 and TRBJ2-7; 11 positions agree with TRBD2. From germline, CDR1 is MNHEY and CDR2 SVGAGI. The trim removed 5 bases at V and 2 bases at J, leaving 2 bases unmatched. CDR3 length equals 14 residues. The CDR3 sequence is CASSGGLAAYEQYF. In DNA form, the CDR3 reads TGTGCCAGCAGTGGGGGACTAGCGGCCTACGAGCAGTACTTC.

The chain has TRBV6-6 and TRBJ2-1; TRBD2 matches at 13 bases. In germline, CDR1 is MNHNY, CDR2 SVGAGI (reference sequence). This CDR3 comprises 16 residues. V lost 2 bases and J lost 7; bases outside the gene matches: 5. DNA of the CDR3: TGTGCCAGCAGTTACGGGGGACTAGCGGGACAAAATGAGCAGTTCTTC. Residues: CASSYGGLAGQNEQFF.

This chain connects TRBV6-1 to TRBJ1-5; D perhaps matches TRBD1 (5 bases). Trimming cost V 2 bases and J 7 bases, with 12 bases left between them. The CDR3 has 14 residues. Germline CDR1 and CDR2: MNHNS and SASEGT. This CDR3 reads CASSETQGGQPQHF. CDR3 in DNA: TGTGCCAGCAGTGAAACCCAGGGCGGACAGCCCCAGCATTTT.

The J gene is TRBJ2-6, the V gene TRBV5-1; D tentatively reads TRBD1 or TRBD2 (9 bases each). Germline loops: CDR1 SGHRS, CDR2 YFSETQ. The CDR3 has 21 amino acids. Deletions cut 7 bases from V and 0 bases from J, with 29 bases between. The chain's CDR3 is CASAKQGALVAGDSGANVLTF. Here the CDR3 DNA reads TGCGCCAGCGCAAAACAGGGGGCGCTGGTAGCGGGGGACTCTGGGGCCAACGTCCTGACTTTC.

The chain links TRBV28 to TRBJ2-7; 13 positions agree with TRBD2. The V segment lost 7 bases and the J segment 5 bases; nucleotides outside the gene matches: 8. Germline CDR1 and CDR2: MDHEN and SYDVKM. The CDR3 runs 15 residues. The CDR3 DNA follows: TGTGCCAGCACCCCTGGGACTAGCGGGAAGAACGAGCAGTACTTC. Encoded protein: CASTPGTSGKNEQYF. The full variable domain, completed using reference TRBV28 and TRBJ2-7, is DVKVTQSSRYLVKRTGEKVFLECVQDMDHENMFWYRQDPGLGLRLIYFSYDVKMKEKGDIPEGYSVSREKKERFSLILESASTNQTSMYLCASTPGTSGKNEQYFGPGTRLTVT.

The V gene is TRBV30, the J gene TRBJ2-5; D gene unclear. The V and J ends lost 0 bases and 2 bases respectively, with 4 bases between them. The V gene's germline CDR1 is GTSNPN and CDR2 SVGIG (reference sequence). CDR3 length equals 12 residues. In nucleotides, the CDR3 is TGTGCCTGGAGTGTGAGGCAAGAGACCCAGTACTTC. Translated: CAWSVRQETQYF.

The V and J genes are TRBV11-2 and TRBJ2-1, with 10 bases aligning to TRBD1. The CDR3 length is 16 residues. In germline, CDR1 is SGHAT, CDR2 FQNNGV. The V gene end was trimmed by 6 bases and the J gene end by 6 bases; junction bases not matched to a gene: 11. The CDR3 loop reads CASRPPTGGAGNEQFF. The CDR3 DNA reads TGTGCCAGCAGACCCCCGACAGGGGGCGCGGGCAATGAGCAGTTCTTC.

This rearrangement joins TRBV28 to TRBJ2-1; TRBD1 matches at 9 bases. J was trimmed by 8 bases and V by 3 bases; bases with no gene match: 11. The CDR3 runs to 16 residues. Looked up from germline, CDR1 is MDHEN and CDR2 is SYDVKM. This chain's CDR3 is CASSFLGTGFRDEQFF. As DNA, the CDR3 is TGTGCCAGCAGTTTTTTAGGGACAGGGTTTAGGGATGAGCAGTTCTTC.

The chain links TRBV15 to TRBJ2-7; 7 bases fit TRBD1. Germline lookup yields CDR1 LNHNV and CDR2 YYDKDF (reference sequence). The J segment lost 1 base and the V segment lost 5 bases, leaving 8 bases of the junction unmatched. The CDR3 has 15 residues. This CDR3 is CATSQDRVASYEQYF. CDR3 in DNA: TGTGCCACCAGCCAAGACAGGGTAGCATCCTACGAGCAGTACTTC.

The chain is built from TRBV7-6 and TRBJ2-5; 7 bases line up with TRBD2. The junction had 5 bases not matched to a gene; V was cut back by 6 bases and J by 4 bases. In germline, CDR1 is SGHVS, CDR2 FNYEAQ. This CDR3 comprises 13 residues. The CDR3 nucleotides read TGTGCCAGCAGTCAAAGGGAGGGAGAGACCCAGTACTTC. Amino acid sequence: CASSQREGETQYF. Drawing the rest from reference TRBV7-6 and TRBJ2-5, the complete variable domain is GAGVSQSPRYKVTKRGQDVALRCDPISGHVSLYWYRQALGQGPEFLTYFNYEAQQDKSGLPNDRFSAERPEGSISTLTIQRTEQRDSAMYRCASSQREGETQYFGPGTRLLVL.